Following are 5 T cell receptor beta chains from one sample sequenced in a study of T-cell memory formation after mild COVID-19. TCRdb reanalysed the 5' RACE reads using MiXCR and keeps one entry per CDR3 protein. The sample lists 300,000 or so distinct CDR3 sequences, roughly 16% occurring once. Material: PBMCs or a T cell subset sorted from them (not recorded which). The receptors stem from a man younger than 35 who had mild COVID-19 (a few samples of this study predate the infection). Cell type and time point are not known.

In DNA form, the CDR3 reads TGTGCCAGCAGCTGGAGACAGGCAGATACGCAGTATTTT. Translating gives CASSWRQADTQYF. The chain employs TRBV11-2 and TRBJ2-3; TRBD1 might be the D (6 bases). Germline CDR1 and CDR2: SGHAT and FQNNGV. The germline V and J ends were trimmed by 4 bases and 4 bases, with 9 bases remaining between them. This CDR3 region has 13 residues.

This clonotype occurred a few times. This chain joins TRBV7-2 and TRBJ1-2, with TRBD1 identical over 9 bases. This CDR3 has 16 residues. V lost 5 bases, J lost 4 bases, and 11 bases stayed unmatched. Germline values: CDR1 SGHTA, CDR2 FQGNSA. This chain's CDR3 is CASSDRGYRVVYGYTF. CDR3 sequence (DNA): TGTGCCAGCAGCGACAGGGGGTATCGAGTGGTCTATGGCTACACCTTC.

The rearrangement joins TRBV4-2 to TRBJ2-1; 11 bases match TRBD2. The CDR3 consists of 15 residues. V was pared by 4 bases and J by 8 bases, with 7 bases of the junction left unmatched. The germline V gene encodes CDR1 LGHNA and CDR2 YNFKEQ. The CDR3 sequence is CASSRGTSGGHEQFF. The CDR3 DNA follows: TGTGCCAGCAGCCGAGGCACTAGCGGGGGTCATGAGCAGTTCTTC.

At least ten counts were recorded for this clonotype. The chain links TRBV6-5 to TRBJ2-1; TRBD1 or TRBD2 may be the D gene (5 bases each). This CDR3 is built from 16 residues. V lost 6 bases, J lost 0 bases, and 15 bases lay in between. Germline V gene sequence: CDR1 MNHEY, CDR2 SVGAGI. In nucleotides, the CDR3 is TGTGCCAGCAGATACGGGACGGGGCGCTCCTACAATGAGCAGTTCTTC. Translating gives CASRYGTGRSYNEQFF.

This clonotype was observed many times. The V and J genes are TRBV3-1 and TRBJ1-1; no definite D call. The length of the CDR3 is 16 residues. Germline CDR1 LGHDT, CDR2 YNNKEL (reference sequence). V shed 1 base and J shed 1 base, with 13 bases lying between them. CDR3 protein: CASSQGFLQPNTEAFF. The CDR3, as DNA: TGTGCCAGCAGCCAAGGATTCTTACAGCCGAACACTGAAGCTTTCTTT.